Presented here are 21 T cell receptor beta chains from one specimen sequenced in a study of cytomegalovirus exposure and HLA in healthy donors. Both 60 Vbeta primers and 13 Jbeta primers went into the PCR. TCRdb's copy holds only in-frame clones and misses some; the assay was immunoSEQ multiplex PCR. Among about 120,000 clones listed, more than 60% were seen once. The sequenced sample consisted of PBMCs. The receptors were gathered from a man aged 35 to 55 in good health and CMV-seropositive.

The gene calls are TRBV5-1 and TRBJ2-1; 10 bases are shared with TRBD2. Germline CDR1 reads SGHRS; CDR2 reads YFSETQ. The CDR3 loop spans 16 amino acids. The V gene end was trimmed by 3 bases and the J gene end by 0 bases; junction bases not matched to a gene: 3. CDR3 in DNA: TGCGCCAGCAGCTCGCCTAGCGGGAGCTCCTACAATGAGCAGTTCTTC. As protein: CASSSPSGSSYNEQFF.

V is TRBV5-4 and J is TRBJ1-6, with a possible D match to TRBD1 (5 bases). The length of the CDR3 is 13 residues. Trimming cost V 2 bases and J 6 bases, with 6 bases left between them. Germline CDR1 reads SGHNT; CDR2 reads YYREEE (reference sequence). The chain's CDR3 is CASSLDSNSPLHF. The CDR3 DNA is TGTGCCAGCAGCTTAGACAGTAATTCACCCCTCCACTTT.

This clone was recorded a few times. J is TRBJ2-7 and V is TRBV11-1; D might be TRBD2 (6 bases). There are 14 residues in the CDR3. V was clipped by 3 bases and J by 4 bases, with 13 bases between them. Germline V CDR1 and CDR2: SGHAT, FQDESV (reference sequence). The CDR3: CASSLFGSQYEQYF. The CDR3, as DNA: TGTGCCAGCAGCTTGTTCGGGAGTCAGTACGAGCAGTACTTC.

The chain uses TRBV7-9 and TRBJ1-1; 7 nucleotides agree with TRBD1. CDR1 and CDR2 from the germline V gene are SEHNR and FQNEAQ (reference sequence). V lost 5 bases and J lost 1; bases outside the gene matches: 4. The CDR3 runs to 14 residues. CDR3 sequence (DNA): TGTGCCAGCAGCACCAGACAGGGGAACACTGAAGCTTTCTTT. Residues: CASSTRQGNTEAFF.

V is TRBV19 and J is TRBJ2-5; 7 nucleotides agree with TRBD2. The V gene end was trimmed by 5 bases and the J gene end by 2 bases; junction bases not matched to a gene: 11. This CDR3 contains 16 residues. CDR1 and CDR2 (germline): LNHDA, SQIVND (reference sequence). The CDR3 bases are TGTGCCAGTAGTCCCCGGTGGCAGGGACTACAAGAGACCCAGTACTTC. The encoded protein is CASSPRWQGLQETQYF. The complete variable domain, with remaining parts taken from reference TRBV19 and TRBJ2-5, reads DGGITQSPKYLFRKEGQNVTLSCEQNLNHDAMYWYRQDPGQGLRLIYYSQIVNDFQKGDIAEGYSVSREKKESFPLTVTSAQKNPTAFYLCASSPRWQGLQETQYFGPGTRLLVL.

There are a few counts of this clone. The rearrangement uses TRBV27 and TRBJ2-2; 7 nucleotides align to TRBD1. This CDR3 is built from 14 residues. Unmatched junction bases numbered 1, after V lost 6 bases and J lost 0 bases. CDR1 and CDR2 from the germline V gene are MNHEY and SMNVEV (reference sequence). The CDR3 bases are TGTGCCAGCAGGGGGACAGCGAACACCGGGGAGCTGTTTTTT. Amino acid sequence: CASRGTANTGELFF.

V usage is TRBV7-6 and J usage is TRBJ2-2; D is undetermined. Trimming shortened V by 1 base and J by 5 bases, and 5 bases separated the two germline ends. CDR3 length: 13 amino acids. CDR1 and CDR2 (germline): SGHVS, FNYEAQ. CDR3 nucleotide sequence: TGTGCCAGCAGCTTAGATCAGACCGGGGAGCTGTTTTTT. It encodes CASSLDQTGELFF. Variable domain in full (rest from reference TRBV7-6 and TRBJ2-2): GAGVSQSPRYKVTKRGQDVALRCDPISGHVSLYWYRQALGQGPEFLTYFNYEAQQDKSGLPNDRFSAERPEGSISTLTIQRTEQRDSAMYRCASSLDQTGELFFGEGSRLTVL.

The rearrangement links TRBV11-3 to TRBJ2-1; weak D call: TRBD2 (5 bases). Germline CDR1 is SGHNT and CDR2 is YENEEA. CDR3 size: 13 residues. Trimming left V 5 bases short and J 3 bases short, with 8 bases between. CDR3 in DNA: TGTGCCAGCAGCGCCCGGGACTACAATGAGCAGTTCTTC. It codes for CASSARDYNEQFF.

The sample holds one count of this clone. CDR3 DNA sequence: TGTGCCAGCAGTTTAGGGGACAGATACAATGAGCAGTTCTTC. Its protein is CASSLGDRYNEQFF. The chain combines TRBV28 with TRBJ2-1; 7 nucleotides align to TRBD1. J was trimmed by 4 bases and V by 2 bases; bases with no gene match: 2. CDR1 is MDHEN, CDR2 SYDVKM, per germline. The CDR3 sequence is 14 residues long. The full variable domain, with the rest looked up from reference TRBV28 and TRBJ2-1, is DVKVTQSSRYLVKRTGEKVFLECVQDMDHENMFWYRQDPGLGLRLIYFSYDVKMKEKGDIPEGYSVSREKKERFSLILESASTNQTSMYLCASSLGDRYNEQFFGPGTRLTVL.

The chain recombines TRBV28 with TRBJ1-5, with 9 bases matching TRBD1. The CDR3 runs to 15 residues. Trimming at V came to 3 bases and at J to 5 bases, leaving 5 bases not matched to a gene. CDR1 is MDHEN and CDR2 is SYDVKM in the germline V gene. The CDR3 protein is CASSFSDRGDQPQHF. CDR3 nucleotide sequence: TGTGCCAGCAGTTTCTCGGACAGGGGAGATCAGCCCCAGCATTTT.

The chain uses TRBV27 and TRBJ1-5; 8 nucleotides align to TRBD1. Germline CDR1 reads MNHEY; CDR2 reads SMNVEV (reference sequence). The CDR3 extends over 16 amino acids. Trimming cost V 6 bases and J 0 bases; bases outside gene matches: 7. CDR3 sequence reads: CASRQGALYSNQPQHF. CDR3 nucleotides: TGTGCCAGCAGGCAGGGGGCTCTCTATAGCAATCAGCCCCAGCATTTT.

This clone has only a few counts. The gene calls are TRBV29-1 and TRBJ2-6; the match to TRBD1 covers 8 bases. The trim removed 7 bases at V and 0 bases at J, leaving 8 bases unmatched. This CDR3 contains 16 residues. Per germline, CDR1 SQVTM and CDR2 ANQGSEA. CDR3 sequence (DNA): TGCAGCGCCGGACAGGGTGGTTCCTCTGGGGCCAACGTCCTGACTTTC. It is translated as CSAGQGGSSGANVLTF. The full variable domain, with the rest looked up from reference TRBV29-1 and TRBJ2-6, is SAVISQKPSRDICQRGTSLTIQCQVDSQVTMMFWYRQQPGQSLTLIATANQGSEATYESGFVIDKFPISRPNLTFSTLTVSNMSPEDSSIYLCSAGQGGSSGANVLTFGAGSRLTVL.

V gene TRBV25-1 combines with J gene TRBJ2-5, with 8 bases lining up with TRBD2. This CDR3 is 16 amino acids long. With V trimmed by 1 base and J by 5 bases, 9 bases remained unmatched. CDR1 MGHDK and CDR2 SYGVNS come from the germline V gene. The CDR3 spells CASSELDGGARETQYF. Here the CDR3 DNA reads TGTGCCAGCAGTGAATTGGACGGGGGGGCCAGGGAGACCCAGTACTTC. The full variable domain, completed using reference TRBV25-1 and TRBJ2-5, is EADIYQTPRYLVIGTGKKITLECSQTMGHDKMYWYQQDPGMELHLIHYSYGVNSTEKGDLSSESTVSRIRTEHFPLTLESARPSHTSQYLCASSELDGGARETQYFGPGTRLLVL.

CDR3 loop: CASSPTSRGGDGYTF. DNA for the CDR3: TGTGCCAGTAGTCCAACCTCCCGCGGAGGTGATGGCTACACCTTC. The V and J genes are TRBV19 and TRBJ1-2; no clear D gene. The CDR3 loop spans 15 amino acids. Trimming removed 5 bases at V and 6 bases at J, with 19 bases between. Germline-derived CDR1 and CDR2 are LNHDA and SQIVND (reference sequence).

This chain links TRBV29-1 with TRBJ2-1; weak D call: TRBD2 (6 bases). Trimming pared 6 bases from V and 0 bases from J, leaving 12 bases between. This CDR3 comprises 14 residues. CDR1 is SQVTM, CDR2 ANQGSEA, per germline. Here the CDR3 DNA reads TGCAGCGTGCCGGGGAGGCCCTCCTACAATGAGCAGTTCTTC. Amino acids: CSVPGRPSYNEQFF.

This clone has just a few counts. The gene calls are TRBV19 and TRBJ2-7; TRBD2 matches 7 bases. The V segment lost 5 bases and the J segment 4 bases; nucleotides outside the gene matches: 5. Germline V gives CDR1 LNHDA, CDR2 SQIVND (reference sequence). CDR3 length equals 13 residues. The CDR3 nucleotides are TGTGCCAGTAGTGTGGGGGAGGGTTACGAGCAGTACTTC. Residues: CASSVGEGYEQYF.

The chain joins TRBV6-1 to TRBJ1-5; D is perhaps TRBD1 (5 bases). Germline assignment: CDR1 MNHNS and CDR2 SASEGT. V was trimmed by 3 bases and J by 6 bases, leaving 9 bases between them. The CDR3 has 13 amino acids. Written as DNA, the CDR3 is TGTGCCAGCAGTGAGCGGGGGGGTCAGCCCCAGCATTTT. Protein sequence: CASSERGGQPQHF.

The rearrangement links TRBV7-9 to TRBJ2-5, with D possibly TRBD1 on 5 matching bases. V lost 7 bases to trimming and J lost 3 bases, with 15 bases between them. Germline CDR1 and CDR2: SEHNR and FQNEAQ (reference sequence). The CDR3 spans 14 residues. This CDR3 is CASTRLTAKETQYF. CDR3 bases: TGTGCCAGCACCCGACTGACAGCCAAAGAGACCCAGTACTTC.

V usage is TRBV6-5 and J usage is TRBJ2-7; TRBD2 matches at 9 bases. J was trimmed by 3 bases and V by 5 bases; bases with no gene match: 2. This CDR3 region has 13 residues. Germline assignment: CDR1 MNHEY and CDR2 SVGAGI. CDR3 bases: TGTGCCAGCAGTCGACTAGCGGACTACGAGCAGTACTTC. It codes for CASSRLADYEQYF.

This sequence joins TRBV18 and TRBJ2-7, with a tentative D call TRBD1 (6 bases). Germline V gene lookup returns CDR1 KGHSH and CDR2 LQKENI. V gave up 2 bases and J gave up 3 bases, with 17 bases separating them. The CDR3 is 16 residues long. CDR3 residues: CASSPEARTAFYEQYF. The CDR3 nucleotides read TGTGCCAGCTCACCAGAGGCTAGGACAGCTTTCTACGAGCAGTACTTC.

Notes on this clone: Relative to the germline gene, one junction end is altered; a read error may explain this. The chain recombines TRBV28 with TRBJ2-7; D is possibly TRBD2 (5 bases). From germline, CDR1 is MDHEN and CDR2 SYDVKM. The CDR3 totals 14 residues. The CDR3 region has the DNA TGTGCCAGCACCCCGACCCTAAGCGGTTACGGGCAGTACTTC. Its translation: CASTPTLSGYGQYF.